What follows is one T cell receptor beta chain and its context. The antigen remains unidentified. CDR3 length equals 12 residues. Germline V gene sequence: CDR1 SQVTM, CDR2 ANQGSEA. The V and J ends lost 1 base and 5 bases respectively, with 9 bases between them. This sample is drawn from a study of T cell repertoires in cytomegalovirus infection. Study-wide context: CMV infection and matching HLA type were both indicated by public TCR beta signatures. Study findings and constraints: The cumulative frequency of public TCR beta families identified carriers of CMV plus the relevant HLA. CMV-specific TCR beta clonotypes restricted by HLA-C dominated the ex vivo response.

TCRdb re-analysed the reads in MiXCR, keeping a single row per CDR3 protein. Of about 500,000 distinct CDR3 sequences listed, 33% were seen once; the top ten hold roughly a sixth. The J gene is TRBJ2-7, the V gene TRBV29-1, with D unclear. The sample consisted of cultured PBMCs, taken from culture after CMV antigen stimulation. The clonotype originates from a human donor in good health (CMV status not recorded). Some clones in this sample may be carry-over from other donors' samples. In nucleotides, the CDR3 is TGCAGCGTTGAAGTACGAGTGAACGAGCAGTACTTC. Translating it yields CSVEVRVNEQYF.